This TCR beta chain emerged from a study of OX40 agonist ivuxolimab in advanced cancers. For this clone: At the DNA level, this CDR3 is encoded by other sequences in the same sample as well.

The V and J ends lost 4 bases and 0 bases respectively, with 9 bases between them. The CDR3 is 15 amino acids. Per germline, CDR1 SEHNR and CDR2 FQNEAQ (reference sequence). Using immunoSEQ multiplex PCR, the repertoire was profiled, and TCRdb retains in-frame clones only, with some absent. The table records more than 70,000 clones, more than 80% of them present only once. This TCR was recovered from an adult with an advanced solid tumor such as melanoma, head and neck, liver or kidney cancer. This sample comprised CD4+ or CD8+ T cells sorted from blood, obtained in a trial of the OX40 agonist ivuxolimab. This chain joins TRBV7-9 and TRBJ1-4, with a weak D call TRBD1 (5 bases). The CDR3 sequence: CASSSLGATNEKLFF. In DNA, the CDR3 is TGTGCCAGCAGCTCCCTGGGGGCAACTAATGAAAAACTGTTTTTT. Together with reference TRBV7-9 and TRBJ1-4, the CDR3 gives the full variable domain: DTGVSQNPRHKITKRGQNVTFRCDPISEHNRLYWYRQTLGQGPEFLTYFQNEAQLEKSRLLSDRFSAERPKGSFSTLEIQRTEQGDSAMYLCASSSLGATNEKLFFGSGTQLSVL.